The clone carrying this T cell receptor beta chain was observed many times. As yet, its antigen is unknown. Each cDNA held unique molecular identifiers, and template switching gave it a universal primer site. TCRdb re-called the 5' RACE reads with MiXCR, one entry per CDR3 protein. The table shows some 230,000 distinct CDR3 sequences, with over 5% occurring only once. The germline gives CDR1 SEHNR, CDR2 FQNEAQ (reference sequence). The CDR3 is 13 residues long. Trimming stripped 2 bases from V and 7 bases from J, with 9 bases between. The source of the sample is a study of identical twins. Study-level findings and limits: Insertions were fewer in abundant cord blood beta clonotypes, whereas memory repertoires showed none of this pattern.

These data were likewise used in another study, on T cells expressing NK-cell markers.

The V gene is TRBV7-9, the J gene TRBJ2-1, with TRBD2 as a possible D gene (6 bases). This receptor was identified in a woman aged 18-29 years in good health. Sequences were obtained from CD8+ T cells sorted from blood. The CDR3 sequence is CASSLRLANEQFF. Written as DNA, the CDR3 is TGTGCCAGCAGCTTAAGGCTAGCGAATGAGCAGTTCTTC.